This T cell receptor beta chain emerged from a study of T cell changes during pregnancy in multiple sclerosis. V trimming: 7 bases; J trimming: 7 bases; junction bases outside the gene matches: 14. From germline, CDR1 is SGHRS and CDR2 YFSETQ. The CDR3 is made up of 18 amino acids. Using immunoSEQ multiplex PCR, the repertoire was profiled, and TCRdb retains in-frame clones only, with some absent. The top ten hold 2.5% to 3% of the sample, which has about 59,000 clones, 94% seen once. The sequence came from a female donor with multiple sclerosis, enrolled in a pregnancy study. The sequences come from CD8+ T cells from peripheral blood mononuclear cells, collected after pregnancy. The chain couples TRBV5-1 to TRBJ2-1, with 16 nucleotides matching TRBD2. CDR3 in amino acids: CASSPRGLAGGPGNEQFF. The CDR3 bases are TGCGCCAGCTCACCCCGGGGACTAGCGGGAGGGCCGGGGAATGAGCAGTTCTTC.